A single sample is the source of the 20 T cell receptor beta chains below, sequenced in a study of T cell responses to AZD1222 COVID-19 vaccine. Some clones are missing from TCRdb's copy, which holds only in-frame ones; the method was immunoSEQ multiplex PCR. The table lists 150,000 or so clones, 85% to 90% of them singletons. The source was peripheral blood, collected on day 0 of AZD1222 vaccination. These receptors were taken from an adult in good health.

Here the CDR3 reads CASSYTGHSNQPQHF. The DNA for the CDR3 is TGTGCCAGCAGTTACACGGGTCACAGCAATCAGCCCCAGCATTTT. The rearrangement joins TRBV6-2 or TRBV6-3 to TRBJ1-5; the D is unclear. This CDR3 contains 15 residues. The V gene lost 2 bases and the J gene lost 1 base, with 9 bases spanning the gap. Germline V gives CDR1 MNHEY, CDR2 SVGEGT.

This clone was detected only a few times. This rearrangement joins TRBV6-1 to TRBJ2-2; the D is unclear. CDR3 length equals 15 residues. V was clipped by 2 bases and J by 0 bases, with 7 bases between them. The germline V gene has CDR1 MNHNS and CDR2 SASEGT. The CDR3 DNA is TGTGCCAGCAGTGAATTCCGCGCGAACACCGGGGAGCTGTTTTTT. This translates into CASSEFRANTGELFF.

This sequence joins TRBV18 and TRBJ2-2, with 9 bases matching TRBD1. The CDR3 extends over 16 amino acids. Germline V gene data show CDR1 as KGHSH and CDR2 as LQKENI. After removal of 5 bases from V and 6 bases from J, the junction contained 10 bases not matched to a gene. For the CDR3, the DNA is TGTGCCAGCTCAAGCAACCCGGGACAGGGTGCCGGGGAGCTGTTTTTT. Protein sequence: CASSSNPGQGAGELFF. Based on the CDR3 plus reference TRBV18 and TRBJ2-2, the full variable domain is NAGVMQNPRHLVRRRGQEARLRCSPMKGHSHVYWYRQLPEEGLKFMVYLQKENIIDESGMPKERFSAEFPKEGPSILRIQQVVRGDSAAYFCASSSNPGQGAGELFFGEGSRLTVL.

The rearrangement joins TRBV3-1 (or the pseudogene TRBV3-2) to TRBJ2-2, with D perhaps given as TRBD1 or TRBD2 (5 bases each). The CDR3 is 16 residues long. CDR1 is LGHDT and CDR2 is YNNKEL in the germline V gene (reference sequence). V was shortened by 1 base and J by 1 base, with 10 bases between the two germline ends. The CDR3 DNA follows: TGTGCCAGCAGCCAAGGGGGGAGAGGGAACACCGGGGAGCTGTTTTTT. Amino acid sequence: CASSQGGRGNTGELFF.

This clone was found once. The V and J genes are TRBV7-9 and TRBJ1-3; no reliable D call. The length of the CDR3 is 12 residues. V was cut by 5 bases and J by 6 bases, with 8 bases left in between. Germline V gene lookup returns CDR1 SEHNR and CDR2 FQNEAQ (reference sequence). The CDR3 nucleotides are TGTGCCAGCAGCCCGTTTACAAACACCATATATTTT. It is translated as CASSPFTNTIYF.

The chain recombines TRBV5-5 with TRBJ2-7; D tentatively fits TRBD1 or TRBD2 (7 bases each). The germline CDR1 and CDR2 sequences are SGHKS and YYEKEE (reference sequence). The germline V and J ends were trimmed by 0 bases and 4 bases, with 17 bases remaining between them. This CDR3 contains 16 residues. The CDR3: CASSLARGQGGYEQYF. The CDR3 DNA is TGTGCCAGCAGCTTGGCGCGGGGGCAGGGGGGGTACGAGCAGTACTTC.

The V and J genes are TRBV12-5 and TRBJ2-2; TRBD1 or TRBD2 may be the D gene (5 bases each). The CDR3 extends over 15 amino acids. Germline CDR1 is LGHNT and CDR2 is FRNRAP. Trimming removed 5 bases at V and 6 bases at J, with 16 bases between. The CDR3 DNA is TGTGCTAGTGGTACGGGACGGCTCTTCCCCGGGGAGCTGTTTTTT. It codes for CASGTGRLFPGELFF.

The rearrangement links TRBV24-1 to TRBJ2-6; a possible D gene is TRBD2 (5 bases). The CDR3 sequence is 17 residues long. Germline assignment: CDR1 KGHDR and CDR2 SFDVKD. Deletions cut 4 bases from V and 0 bases from J, with 12 bases between. CDR3 sequence reads: CATSEADGLSGANVLTF. The CDR3 DNA is TGTGCCACCAGTGAGGCGGACGGACTCTCTGGGGCCAACGTCCTGACTTTC.

The chain is built from TRBV11-2 and TRBJ2-6, with D hard to call. The CDR3 length is 14 residues. Trimming took 7 bases from V and 0 from J, leaving 7 bases between them. The germline V gene encodes CDR1 SGHAT and CDR2 FQNNGV. CDR3 in amino acids: CASNKISGANVLTF. The DNA for the CDR3 is TGTGCCAGCAACAAGATCTCTGGGGCCAACGTCCTGACTTTC.

This clone was observed a handful of times. The chain is built from TRBV27 and TRBJ2-1; D may be TRBD2 (5 bases). V was pared by 0 bases and J by 7 bases, with 16 bases between. CDR3 length: 16 residues. Germline V gene sequence: CDR1 MNHEY, CDR2 SMNVEV (reference sequence). The CDR3 here is CASSLSQRSRINEQFF. The CDR3 DNA is TGTGCCAGCAGTTTATCTCAGCGGAGCCGAATAAATGAGCAGTTCTTC.

This clone was detected only once. The chain has TRBV27 and TRBJ2-3, with 13 bases lining up with TRBD2. With 5 bases clipped from V and 5 bases from J, the junction kept 4 bases outside the gene matches. The germline gives CDR1 MNHEY, CDR2 SMNVEV (reference sequence). The length of the CDR3 is 15 residues. The chain's CDR3 is CASSALAGGVDTQYF. For the CDR3, the DNA is TGTGCCAGCAGTGCACTAGCGGGAGGGGTAGATACGCAGTATTTT.

This chain links TRBV2 with TRBJ2-4; D possibly matches TRBD1 or TRBD2 (5 bases each). The CDR3 consists of 16 residues. Germline-derived CDR1 and CDR2 are SNHLY and FYNNEI. Trimming cost V 6 bases and J 2 bases, with 17 bases left between them. The CDR3 here is CASSERGRETKNIQYF. For the CDR3, the DNA is TGTGCCAGCAGCGAGAGGGGCAGGGAGACCAAAAACATTCAGTACTTC.

The chain joins TRBV7-9 to TRBJ2-1; D not certain. This CDR3 spans 12 amino acids. Germline CDR1 reads SEHNR; CDR2 reads FQNEAQ (reference sequence). V lost 3 bases and J lost 9, with 9 bases in between. CDR3 amino acids: CASSFPPSEQFF. In nucleotides, the CDR3 is TGTGCCAGCAGCTTTCCCCCAAGTGAGCAGTTCTTC. The whole variable domain, filled in from reference TRBV7-9 and TRBJ2-1, reads DTGVSQNPRHKITKRGQNVTFRCDPISEHNRLYWYRQTLGQGPEFLTYFQNEAQLEKSRLLSDRFSAERPKGSFSTLEIQRTEQGDSAMYLCASSFPPSEQFFGPGTRLTVL.

The chain carries TRBV5-4 and TRBJ2-1; 7 nucleotides align to TRBD2. Germline values: CDR1 SGHNT, CDR2 YYREEE (reference sequence). CDR3 length equals 12 residues. V was pared by 4 bases and J by 15 bases, with 10 bases of the junction left unmatched. The CDR3 DNA reads as TGTGCCAGCAGCGGGGGGAGGGATTCGATGTTCTTC. Protein sequence: CASSGGRDSMFF. Full variable domain (remainder filled in from reference TRBV5-4 and TRBJ2-1): ETGVTQSPTHLIKTRGQQVTLRCSSQSGHNTVSWYQQALGQGPQFIFQYYREEENGRGNFPPRFSGLQFPNYSSELNVNALELDDSALYLCASSGGRDSMFFGPGTRLTVL.

The chain combines TRBV5-6 with TRBJ1-2; a possible D gene is TRBD1 (6 bases). The CDR3 sequence is 18 residues long. Germline V gives CDR1 SGHDT, CDR2 YYEEEE. Trimming removed 4 bases at V and 3 bases at J, with 25 bases between. The CDR3 DNA reads TGTGCCAGCAGCCCACTTGGGCAGGGAGGGGGGCCCCACTATGGCTACACCTTC. As protein: CASSPLGQGGGPHYGYTF.

This chain uses TRBV6-5 with TRBJ2-2, with TRBD2 matching 10 bases. The germline CDR1 and CDR2 sequences are MNHEY and SVGAGI. The CDR3 runs 15 residues. The J segment lost 6 bases and the V segment lost 8 bases, leaving 9 bases of the junction unmatched. The CDR3 coding sequence is TGTGCCAGCTCGGGACTAGCGAGTCCGGCCGGGGAGCTGTTTTTT. Protein sequence: CASSGLASPAGELFF.

The V and J genes are TRBV10-1 and TRBJ2-1, with 12 bases lining up with TRBD2. The CDR3 has 15 amino acids. J was trimmed by 7 bases and V by 6 bases; bases with no gene match: 7. Germline-derived CDR1 and CDR2 are WNHNN and SYGVQD (reference sequence). The CDR3 bases are TGCGCCAGCAGCAAACTAGCGGGGGGCCTTAATGAGCAGTTCTTC. Amino acids: CASSKLAGGLNEQFF.

V usage is TRBV4-3 and J usage is TRBJ2-5, with TRBD2 matching over 7 bases. The CDR3 has 16 residues. The germline V gene encodes CDR1 LGHNA and CDR2 YSLEER. V trimming: 3 bases; J trimming: 4 bases; junction bases outside the gene matches: 11. This chain's CDR3 is CASSHFFAGEGETQYF. CDR3 in DNA: TGCGCCAGCAGCCATTTTTTCGCGGGAGAGGGAGAGACCCAGTACTTC.

This sequence joins TRBV18 and TRBJ2-5; 8 nucleotides line up with TRBD1. V dropped 0 bases and J dropped 4; count of bases not matched to a gene: 1. The germline gives CDR1 KGHSH, CDR2 LQKENI. The CDR3 spans 14 residues. CDR3 sequence: CASSPPRGRETQYF. The CDR3 bases are TGTGCCAGCTCACCACCCAGGGGGCGAGAGACCCAGTACTTC.

The chain has TRBV19 and TRBJ1-1, with 7 nucleotides matching TRBD1. Germline V CDR1 and CDR2: LNHDA, SQIVND (reference sequence). V was clipped by 2 bases and J by 4 bases; unmatched bases: 10. The CDR3 runs to 16 residues. CDR3 sequence (DNA): TGTGCCAGTAGTATAACCGCCGGGACAGTGGGCACTGAAGCTTTCTTT. It yields the protein CASSITAGTVGTEAFF.